These T cell receptor beta chains were read from a single sample in a study of graft-versus-host responses after intestinal transplantation. No antigen is known for these receptors. Clones were sequenced by immunoSEQ multiplex PCR, and TCRdb holds only the in-frame ones, with some missing. The top ten clones hold around 7.6% of a sample with tens of thousands of clones, around 93% of them seen once. The sample in question was unstimulated CD8+ T cells sorted from spleen or lymph node cells, obtained before transplant. The receptors derive from a human donor who was the organ donor for an intestinal transplant. CDR3s include the opening cysteine and the closing phenylalanine or tryptophan. D genes are given only for firm matches. Not every row has a clone size; where given, it reads once, few, many or a size class.

J gene: TRBJ2-3
clone size: -
V gene: TRBV6-5
D gene: TRBD2
CDR3 DNA: TGTGCCAGCAGTAGCGGGAGGGGGTTGTATTTT
CDR3 protein: CASSSGRGLYF

J gene: TRBJ1-2
clone size: -
V gene: TRBV14
D gene: TRBD1
CDR3 DNA: TGTGCCAGCAGCCAAGGGACAGGGTACTACTATGGCTACACCTTC
CDR3 protein: CASSQGTGYYYGYTF

J gene: TRBJ1-2
clone size: -
V gene: TRBV5-4
D gene: TRBD1
CDR3 DNA: TGTGCCAGCAGCTTGGGTGGGACAGGGGGCTATGGCTACACCTTC
CDR3 protein: CASSLGGTGGYGYTF

J gene: TRBJ2-7
clone size: -
V gene: TRBV4-1
D gene: -
CDR3 DNA: TGCGCCAGCAGCCATTCCTCAGGGGAGCAGTACTTC
CDR3 protein: CASSHSSGEQYF

J gene: TRBJ2-4
clone size: -
V gene: TRBV6-5
D gene: TRBD1
CDR3 DNA: TGTGCCAGCAGTTATAGGGACAGGGTAGCCAAAAACATTCAGTACTTC
CDR3 protein: CASSYRDRVAKNIQYF

J gene: TRBJ1-6
clone size: -
V gene: TRBV7-9
D gene: -
CDR3 DNA: TGTGCCAGCAGCCGGACTATTGCTAATTCACCCCTCCACTTT
CDR3 protein: CASSRTIANSPLHF

J gene: TRBJ2-7
clone size: -
V gene: TRBV10-3
D gene: TRBD2
CDR3 DNA: TGTGCCATCAGTCGATCACCGGGACTAGCGGCCTACGAGCAGTACTTC
CDR3 protein: CAISRSPGLAAYEQYF

J gene: TRBJ1-1
clone size: once
V gene: TRBV7-9
D gene: TRBD1
CDR3 DNA: TGTGCCAGCAGCCCCGGGACAGGCATGAACACTGAAGCTTTCTTT
CDR3 protein: CASSPGTGMNTEAFF

J gene: TRBJ2-2
clone size: -
V gene: TRBV21-1
D gene: -
CDR3 DNA: TGTGCCAGCAGCCCCGCCCCCTTCAGGGACAGGGTCTCCGGGGAGCTGTTTTTT
CDR3 protein: CASSPAPFRDRVSGELFF

J gene: TRBJ2-4
clone size: -
V gene: TRBV29-1
D gene: TRBD1
CDR3 DNA: TGCAGCGCCCAGGGGGTCGAAAACATTCAGTACTTC
CDR3 protein: CSAQGVENIQYF

J gene: TRBJ2-7
clone size: -
V gene: TRBV7-6
D gene: TRBD2
CDR3 DNA: TGTGCCAGCAGCTTAGGGCTAGCGGGAACCTACGAGCAGTACTTC
CDR3 protein: CASSLGLAGTYEQYF

J gene: TRBJ2-7
clone size: -
V gene: TRBV7-2
D gene: -
CDR3 DNA: TGTGCCAGCAGCCCGGGGGGACAGCCCTACGAGCAGTACTTC
CDR3 protein: CASSPGGQPYEQYF

J gene: TRBJ2-1
clone size: -
V gene: TRBV27
D gene: -
CDR3 DNA: TGTGCCAGCAGACTCACTCAGGGGCACAATGAGCAGTTCTTC
CDR3 protein: CASRLTQGHNEQFF

J gene: TRBJ2-2
clone size: -
V gene: TRBV6-4
D gene: TRBD2
CDR3 DNA: TGTGCCAGCAGTGAAGCGGGGGACACCGGGGAGCTGTTTTTT
CDR3 protein: CASSEAGDTGELFF

J gene: TRBJ2-4
clone size: -
V gene: TRBV27
D gene: TRBD2
CDR3 DNA: TGTGCCAGCAGTTTTAGGTTGGCGGGACTAGCAAACATTCAGTACTTC
CDR3 protein: CASSFRLAGLANIQYF

J gene: TRBJ2-7
clone size: -
V gene: TRBV27
D gene: -
CDR3 DNA: TGTGCCAGCAGTCCCGCGAGTATCTACGAGCAGTACTTC
CDR3 protein: CASSPASIYEQYF

J gene: TRBJ2-7
clone size: -
V gene: TRBV6-5
D gene: -
CDR3 DNA: TGTGCCAGCAGTTACGAACAGGGAAGAAGTTACGAGCAGTACTTC
CDR3 protein: CASSYEQGRSYEQYF

J gene: TRBJ1-2
clone size: -
V gene: TRBV5-1
D gene: -
CDR3 DNA: TGCGCCAGCAGCTTGGAAGGTCCTGGCTACACCTTC
CDR3 protein: CASSLEGPGYTF

J gene: TRBJ2-3
clone size: -
V gene: TRBV28
D gene: -
CDR3 DNA: TGTGCCAGCAGTTTTCAAGCGCGCACAGATACGCAGTATTTT
CDR3 protein: CASSFQARTDTQYF

J gene: TRBJ2-1
clone size: -
V gene: TRBV15
D gene: TRBD2
CDR3 DNA: TGTGCCACCAGCAGACGCGGGGGGGCCTACAATGAGCAGTTCTTC
CDR3 protein: CATSRRGGAYNEQFF

J gene: TRBJ2-1
clone size: -
V gene: TRBV7-9
D gene: TRBD2
CDR3 DNA: TGTGCCAGCAGCTTAGCTTACGGGACTAATAATGAGCAGTTCTTC
CDR3 protein: CASSLAYGTNNEQFF

J gene: TRBJ1-4
clone size: -
V gene: TRBV30
D gene: -
CDR3 DNA: TGTGCCTGGAGTGGCGATCTAACTAATGAAAAACTGTTTTTT
CDR3 protein: CAWSGDLTNEKLFF

J gene: TRBJ2-5
clone size: -
V gene: TRBV9
D gene: -
CDR3 DNA: TGTGCCAGCAGTAAAGACCAGGCGGCGAACCAAGAGACCCAGTACTTC
CDR3 protein: CASSKDQAANQETQYF

J gene: TRBJ2-1
clone size: -
V gene: TRBV4-1
D gene: -
CDR3 DNA: TGCGCCAGCAGCCAACTCCTGGGGGGCGGTGAGCAGTTCTTC
CDR3 protein: CASSQLLGGGEQFF

J gene: TRBJ1-2
clone size: once
V gene: TRBV27
D gene: -
CDR3 DNA: TGTGCCAGTGCCTTCTGGGCCAGCTATGGCTACACCTTC
CDR3 protein: CASAFWASYGYTF

J gene: TRBJ1-4
clone size: -
V gene: TRBV2
D gene: -
CDR3 DNA: TGTGCCAGCATGGGTGTGGGAGTAACTAATGAAAAACTGTTTTTT
CDR3 protein: CASMGVGVTNEKLFF

J gene: TRBJ1-2
clone size: -
V gene: TRBV19
D gene: -
CDR3 DNA: TGTGCCAGTAGTGAGGGGTTTGATGGCTACACCTTC
CDR3 protein: CASSEGFDGYTF

J gene: TRBJ1-1
clone size: -
V gene: TRBV19
D gene: -
CDR3 DNA: TGTGCCAGTAGTATTGGGAGATCGATGAACACTGAAGCTTTCTTT
CDR3 protein: CASSIGRSMNTEAFF

J gene: TRBJ1-2
clone size: -
V gene: TRBV11-3
D gene: TRBD1
CDR3 DNA: TGTGCCAGCACCCTAGGGGGGGGACAGGACTATGGCTACACCTTC
CDR3 protein: CASTLGGGQDYGYTF

J gene: TRBJ2-2
clone size: -
V gene: TRBV30
D gene: TRBD2
CDR3 DNA: TGTGCCTGGAGTGTACAACTAGCGGGATTTGGGGAGCTGTTTTTT
CDR3 protein: CAWSVQLAGFGELFF

J gene: TRBJ2-7
clone size: -
V gene: TRBV10-1
D gene: -
CDR3 DNA: TGCGCCAGCAGTGAGGTTCGGGGTACCGTCTACGAGCAGTACTTC
CDR3 protein: CASSEVRGTVYEQYF

J gene: TRBJ2-2
clone size: -
V gene: TRBV9
D gene: TRBD1
CDR3 DNA: TGTGCCAGCAGCGCAGCTGCCGGGACAGGGGTCACCGGGGAGCTGTTTTTT
CDR3 protein: CASSAAAGTGVTGELFF

J gene: TRBJ2-1
clone size: -
V gene: TRBV7-8
D gene: TRBD2
CDR3 DNA: TGTGCCAGCAGACCCGATTGGACTAGCGGGGGCGAGCAGTTCTTC
CDR3 protein: CASRPDWTSGGEQFF

J gene: TRBJ2-3
clone size: -
V gene: TRBV14
D gene: TRBD2
CDR3 DNA: TGTGCCAGCAGCCAATTGGCGGGAGCCGTAGATACGCAGTATTTT
CDR3 protein: CASSQLAGAVDTQYF

J gene: TRBJ2-1
clone size: -
V gene: TRBV5-1
D gene: -
CDR3 DNA: TGCGCCAGCAGCTTGGCCTCAGGGGCGTACAATGAGCAGTTCTTC
CDR3 protein: CASSLASGAYNEQFF

J gene: TRBJ1-5
clone size: -
V gene: TRBV5-6
D gene: -
CDR3 DNA: TGTGCCAGCAGTGTGGGGTATAGCAATCAGCCCCAGCATTTT
CDR3 protein: CASSVGYSNQPQHF